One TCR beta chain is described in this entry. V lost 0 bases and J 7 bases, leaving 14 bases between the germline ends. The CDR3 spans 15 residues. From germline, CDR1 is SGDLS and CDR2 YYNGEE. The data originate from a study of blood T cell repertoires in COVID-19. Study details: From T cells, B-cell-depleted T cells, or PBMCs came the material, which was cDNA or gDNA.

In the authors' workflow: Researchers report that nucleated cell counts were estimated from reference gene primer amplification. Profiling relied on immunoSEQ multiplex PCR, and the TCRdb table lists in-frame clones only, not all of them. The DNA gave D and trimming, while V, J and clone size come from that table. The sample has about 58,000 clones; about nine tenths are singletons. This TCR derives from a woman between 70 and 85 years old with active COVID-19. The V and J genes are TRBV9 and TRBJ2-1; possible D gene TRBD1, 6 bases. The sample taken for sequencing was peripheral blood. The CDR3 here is CASSVDRAPSNEQFF. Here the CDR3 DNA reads TGTGCCAGCAGCGTAGACAGGGCCCCTTCGAATGAGCAGTTCTTC.